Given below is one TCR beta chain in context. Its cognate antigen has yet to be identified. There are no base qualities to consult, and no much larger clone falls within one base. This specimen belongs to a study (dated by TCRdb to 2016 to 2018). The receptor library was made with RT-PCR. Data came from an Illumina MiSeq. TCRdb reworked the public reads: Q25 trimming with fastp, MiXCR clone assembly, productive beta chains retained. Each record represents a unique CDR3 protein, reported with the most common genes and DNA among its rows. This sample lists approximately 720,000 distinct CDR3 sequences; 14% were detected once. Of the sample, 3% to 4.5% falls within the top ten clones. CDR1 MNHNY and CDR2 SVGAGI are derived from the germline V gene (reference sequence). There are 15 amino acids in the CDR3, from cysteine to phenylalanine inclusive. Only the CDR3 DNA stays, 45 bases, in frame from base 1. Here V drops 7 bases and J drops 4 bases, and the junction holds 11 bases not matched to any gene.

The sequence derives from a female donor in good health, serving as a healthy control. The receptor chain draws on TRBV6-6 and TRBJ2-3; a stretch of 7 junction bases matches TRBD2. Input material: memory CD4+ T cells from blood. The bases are TGTGCCAGCAAACACGCTGCGGGAGTCCCAGATACGCAGTATTTT. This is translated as CASKHAAGVPDTQYF.